The 32 T cell receptor beta chains reported below all come from one sample, sequenced in a study of shared clonotypes between healthy human individuals. The assay was immunoSEQ multiplex PCR, and TCRdb's table has in-frame clones only and misses some. Of around 320,000 clones in the sample, roughly 84% were seen once. Sequencing was done on a sample of memory CD8+ T cells sorted from blood. Subset indicated: CD45RO+ cells pooled with CCR7-negative TemRA cells. These receptors originate from a man between 18 and 35 years old in good health.

The genes are TRBV27 and TRBJ2-6, with unresolved D. CDR1 and CDR2 (germline): MNHEY, SMNVEV (reference sequence). The CDR3 runs to 16 residues. Trimming removed 2 bases from V and 4 bases from J, with 12 bases in between. This CDR3 reads CASSLIRKAGANVLTF. DNA for the CDR3: TGTGCCAGCAGTTTAATCAGAAAGGCCGGGGCCAACGTCCTGACTTTC.

The V and J genes are TRBV19 and TRBJ2-1; D remains ambiguous. Trimming removed 2 bases at V and 5 bases at J, with 7 bases between. This CDR3 has 13 amino acids. Germline-derived CDR1 and CDR2 are LNHDA and SQIVND (reference sequence). This CDR3 reads CASSIHSNNEQFF. In nucleotides, the CDR3 is TGTGCCAGTAGTATACATTCCAACAATGAGCAGTTCTTC. Filled out from reference TRBV19 and TRBJ2-1, the complete variable domain reads DGGITQSPKYLFRKEGQNVTLSCEQNLNHDAMYWYRQDPGQGLRLIYYSQIVNDFQKGDIAEGYSVSREKKESFPLTVTSAQKNPTAFYLCASSIHSNNEQFFGPGTRLTVL.

J is TRBJ1-1 and V is TRBV25-1; D is undetermined. Looked up from germline, CDR1 is MGHDK and CDR2 is SYGVNS. V lost 8 bases, J lost 2 bases, and 6 bases lay in between. This CDR3 spans 11 amino acids. The CDR3 DNA follows: TGTGCCAGCTTTGGAAACACTGAAGCTTTCTTT. Translation: CASFGNTEAFF.

The chain uses TRBV27 and TRBJ1-4; D uncertain. The CDR3 runs to 13 residues. V lost 5 bases and J 5 bases, leaving 9 bases between the germline ends. Germline V lookup: CDR1 MNHEY, CDR2 SMNVEV (reference sequence). The CDR3 DNA sequence: TGTGCCAGCAGTCCTCTCGGAAATGAAAAACTGTTTTTT. Its translation: CASSPLGNEKLFF.

The J gene is TRBJ2-5, the V gene TRBV11-3; D unclear. Per germline, CDR1 SGHNT and CDR2 YENEEA. V lost 7 bases to trimming and J lost 0 bases, with 9 bases between them. This CDR3 has 13 residues. This CDR3 reads CASIHLNQETQYF. Written as DNA, the CDR3 is TGTGCCAGCATTCACTTAAACCAAGAGACCCAGTACTTC.

Concerning this clone itself: Relative to the germline gene, one junction end is altered; a read error may explain this. V is TRBV5-4 and J is TRBJ1-3; D remains ambiguous. Germline V CDR1 and CDR2: SGHNT, YYREEE (reference sequence). CDR3 length: 17 amino acids. The CDR3 nucleotides are TGCGCCAGCAGCCAAGACTTCACATCCAGCTCTGGAAACACCATATATTTT. Its translation: CASSQDFTSSSGNTIYF.

This clone was seen a handful of times. This chain links TRBV7-9 with TRBJ2-5, with TRBD2 matching over 11 bases. CDR3 length: 17 residues. V lost 1 base, J lost 5 bases, and 9 bases stayed unmatched. Germline loops: CDR1 SEHNR, CDR2 FQNEAQ (reference sequence). The CDR3, as DNA: TGTGCCAGCAGCTTAGTCCCGAGTAGCGGGGGGGCGGAGACCCAGTACTTC. It translates to CASSLVPSSGGAETQYF. The full variable domain, its missing parts supplied by reference TRBV7-9 and TRBJ2-5, is DTGVSQNPRHKITKRGQNVTFRCDPISEHNRLYWYRQTLGQGPEFLTYFQNEAQLEKSRLLSDRFSAERPKGSFSTLEIQRTEQGDSAMYLCASSLVPSSGGAETQYFGPGTRLLVL.

This rearrangement joins TRBV27 to TRBJ1-6; TRBD1 matches 9 bases. CDR3 size: 15 residues. J lost 6 bases, V lost 3 bases, and 3 bases had no gene match. Germline assignment: CDR1 MNHEY and CDR2 SMNVEV (reference sequence). Here the CDR3 reads CASSFGTGINSPLHF. In nucleotides, the CDR3 is TGTGCCAGCAGTTTTGGGACAGGGATTAATTCACCCCTCCACTTT.

The rearrangement links TRBV30 to TRBJ1-6; the match to TRBD1 covers 12 bases. The CDR3 runs 15 residues. V lost 5 bases to trimming and J lost 6 bases; unmatched junction nucleotides: 5. Germline assignment: CDR1 GTSNPN and CDR2 SVGIG (reference sequence). CDR3 DNA sequence: TGTGCCTGGTCCCGGGGACAGGGGGCTAATTCACCCCTCCACTTT. This encodes CAWSRGQGANSPLHF. Drawing the rest from reference TRBV30 and TRBJ1-6, the complete variable domain is SQTIHQWPATLVQPVGSPLSLECTVEGTSNPNLYWYRQAAGRGLQLLFYSVGIGQISSEVPQNLSASRPQDRQFILSSKKLLLSDSGFYLCAWSRGQGANSPLHFGNGTRLTVT.

The chain has TRBV7-9 and TRBJ2-1, with 10 positions matching TRBD2. Germline trimming cut 4 bases from V and 5 bases from J; bases unmatched to any gene: 5. CDR1 and CDR2 from the germline V gene are SEHNR and FQNEAQ (reference sequence). This CDR3 region has 15 residues. Here the CDR3 reads CASSYIGLADNEQFF. The CDR3 nucleotides read TGTGCCAGCAGCTATATCGGACTAGCGGACAATGAGCAGTTCTTC.

The rearrangement links TRBV7-2 to TRBJ2-1; unclear D gene. Trimming shortened V by 5 bases and J by 9 bases, and 14 bases separated the two germline ends. Germline-derived CDR1 and CDR2 are SGHTA and FQGNSA. CDR3 length equals 13 residues. The CDR3 bases are TGTGCCAGCAGCGAGTCCCGATGGGGTGAGCAGTTCTTC. Translated, it gives CASSESRWGEQFF.

The rearrangement uses TRBV11-3 and TRBJ2-3; D is ambiguous. CDR3 length: 13 residues. With 1 base removed from V and 5 bases from J, the gap between germline ends came to 7 bases. Germline loops: CDR1 SGHNT, CDR2 YENEEA. In DNA, the CDR3 is TGTGCCAGCAGCTTAGGATACGGAGATACGCAGTATTTT. Its protein product is CASSLGYGDTQYF.

Remarks on this clone: The same CDR3 also results from other DNA sequences found in this sample. This chain connects TRBV9 to TRBJ2-3; the match to TRBD2 covers 8 bases. This CDR3 is 14 amino acids long. Per germline, CDR1 SGDLS and CDR2 YYNGEE. Losses at the gene ends were 2 bases for V and 4 bases for J; bases not matched to a gene: 3. This CDR3 reads CASSVSGKADTQYF. The CDR3 DNA follows: TGTGCCAGCAGCGTTAGCGGGAAGGCAGATACGCAGTATTTT.

The chain is built from TRBV7-2 and TRBJ2-7; TRBD2 aligns across 11 bases. CDR3 length: 16 amino acids. Germline V gene lookup returns CDR1 SGHTA and CDR2 FQGNSA. V lost 5 bases, J lost 4 bases, and 10 bases stayed unmatched. Here the CDR3 reads CASSGRLAGLRYEQYF. The DNA for the CDR3 is TGTGCCAGCAGCGGCCGACTAGCGGGACTCCGGTACGAGCAGTACTTC.

V and J are TRBV10-3 and TRBJ2-7; maybe TRBD2 (5 bases). Germline CDR1 is ENHRY and CDR2 is SYGVKD. The CDR3 has 14 amino acids. V lost 3 bases to trimming and J lost 0 bases, with 9 bases between them. CDR3 loop: CAISERDYSYEQYF. The CDR3 nucleotides are TGTGCCATCAGTGAACGGGATTACTCCTACGAGCAGTACTTC.

The chain combines TRBV19 with TRBJ2-1; D gene unclear. With 5 bases removed from V and 3 bases from J, the gap between germline ends came to 11 bases. The CDR3 is made up of 14 amino acids. Germline V gene data show CDR1 as LNHDA and CDR2 as SQIVND (reference sequence). Here the CDR3 reads CASSESSLYNEQFF. In DNA, the CDR3 is TGTGCCAGTAGTGAAAGTTCCCTCTACAATGAGCAGTTCTTC.

The CDR3 DNA reads as TGTGCCAGCAGCCAAGAACCGGGACTAGTAGACGAGCAGTACTTC. Translating it yields CASSQEPGLVDEQYF. The chain carries TRBV14 and TRBJ2-7, with 8 nucleotides matching TRBD2. This CDR3 comprises 15 residues. Germline V gene sequence: CDR1 SGHDN, CDR2 FVKESK. Unmatched junction bases numbered 6, after V lost 0 bases and J lost 5 bases. Full variable domain (outside the CDR3, taken from reference TRBV14 and TRBJ2-7): EAGVTQFPSHSVIEKGQTVTLRCDPISGHDNLYWYRRVMGKEIKFLLHFVKESKQDESGMPNNRFLAERTGGTYSTLKVQPAELEDSGVYFCASSQEPGLVDEQYFGPGTRLTVT.

This chain uses TRBV29-1 with TRBJ2-5, with TRBD2 matching over 15 bases. Germline assignment: CDR1 SQVTM and CDR2 ANQGSEA. The CDR3 covers 15 residues. V dropped 8 bases and J dropped 4; count of bases not matched to a gene: 8. The CDR3 DNA is TGCAGCCTGGGACTAGCGGGAGGCCCGGGAGAGACCCAGTACTTC. Protein sequence: CSLGLAGGPGETQYF.

This chain joins TRBV5-1 and TRBJ2-1; weak D call: TRBD2 (5 bases). V lost 4 bases to trimming and J lost 8 bases, with 19 bases between them. The CDR3 has 15 residues. Per germline, CDR1 SGHRS and CDR2 YFSETQ. Written as DNA, the CDR3 is TGCGCCAGCAGCCACGAGAGGGTGAGAGTGGATGAGCAGTTCTTC. This codes for CASSHERVRVDEQFF.

V is TRBV5-1 and J is TRBJ2-5, with D tentatively TRBD2 (7 bases). CDR1 SGHRS and CDR2 YFSETQ come from the germline V gene. This CDR3 contains 17 residues. Trimming pared 6 bases from V and 1 base from J, leaving 22 bases between. This chain's CDR3 is CASKLTGGLNLQETQYF. Written as DNA, the CDR3 is TGCGCCAGCAAACTAACGGGGGGCCTCAACCTCCAAGAGACCCAGTACTTC.

The rearrangement uses TRBV29-1 and TRBJ2-7; 10 nucleotides line up with TRBD1. In germline, CDR1 is SQVTM, CDR2 ANQGSEA. The CDR3 contains 13 residues. The J segment lost 4 bases and the V segment lost 5 bases, leaving 5 bases of the junction unmatched. CDR3 region: CSVTDRGTYEQYF. The CDR3 DNA is TGCAGCGTTACGGACAGGGGGACGTACGAGCAGTACTTC.

This clone was detected ten times or more. The chain has TRBV6-1 and TRBJ2-1, with TRBD2 identical over 7 bases. CDR3 length equals 14 residues. Germline lookup yields CDR1 MNHNS and CDR2 SASEGT. The V gene end was trimmed by 11 bases and the J gene end by 7 bases; junction bases not matched to a gene: 14. The CDR3 bases are TGTGCCCTCGGGTTGGTAGCGGGCCGAAATGAGCAGTTCTTC. Protein sequence: CALGLVAGRNEQFF.

This clone was counted a single time. J is TRBJ1-2 and V is TRBV9; TRBD1 matches 7 bases. In germline, CDR1 is SGDLS, CDR2 YYNGEE. This CDR3 is 14 amino acids long. V lost 3 bases, J lost 2 bases, and 4 bases stayed unmatched. The CDR3 DNA sequence: TGTGCCAGCAGCGCCAGACAGGGAAACTATGGCTACACCTTC. Translation: CASSARQGNYGYTF. Looking up the rest from reference TRBV9 and TRBJ1-2 gives the full variable domain: DSGVTQTPKHLITATGQRVTLRCSPRSGDLSVYWYQQSLDQGLQFLIQYYNGEERAKGNILERFSAQQFPDLHSELNLSSLELGDSALYFCASSARQGNYGYTFGSGTRLTVV.

The V and J genes are TRBV4-3 and TRBJ2-5, with TRBD2 matching over 11 bases. V trimming: 2 bases; J trimming: 4 bases; junction bases outside the gene matches: 12. The CDR3 runs 18 residues. Per the germline V gene, CDR1 is LGHNA and CDR2 is YSLEER. As DNA, the CDR3 is TGCGCCAGCAGCCAACCCACTACGGGACTAGCGGCGCTAGAGACCCAGTACTTC. Translated: CASSQPTTGLAALETQYF.

This chain joins TRBV5-3 and TRBJ2-6, with D unclear. TRBV5-3 is classed as an ORF, of uncertain function. This CDR3 region has 17 residues. The V end lost 7 bases, the J end lost 5 bases, and 22 bases lay between the germline ends. The CDR3, as DNA: TGTGCCAGAGAATATCATGGTGAACAAAGTCGGGCCAACGTCCTGACTTTC. Translation: CAREYHGEQSRANVLTF.

The V call is TRBV30, the J call TRBJ1-3, with no clear D. Trimming left V 3 bases short and J 1 base short, with 7 bases between. The CDR3 loop spans 13 amino acids. The germline V gene has CDR1 GTSNPN and CDR2 SVGIG (reference sequence). CDR3 nucleotide sequence: TGTGCCTGGAGCGCGGATTCTGGAAACACCATATATTTT. It codes for CAWSADSGNTIYF.

This clone was counted a single time. The gene calls are TRBV29-1 and TRBJ2-3; TRBD1 aligns across 9 bases. The J segment lost 10 bases and the V segment lost 1 base, leaving 3 bases of the junction unmatched. CDR3 length: 12 residues. CDR1 and CDR2 from the germline V gene are SQVTM and ANQGSEA. CDR3 DNA sequence: TGCAGCGTTGAAGGGACAGGGGTTGCGCAGTATTTT. Translated: CSVEGTGVAQYF.

The chain carries TRBV30 and TRBJ1-6; D perhaps matches TRBD1 (5 bases). Looked up from germline, CDR1 is GTSNPN and CDR2 is SVGIG (reference sequence). The V end lost 2 bases, the J end lost 7 bases, and 18 bases lay between the germline ends. This CDR3 region has 16 residues. The CDR3 nucleotides read TGTGCCTGGAGTCTAGACCCGGGGACGGGGAATTCACCCCTCCACTTT. Residues: CAWSLDPGTGNSPLHF.

This clone appeared a single time. CDR3 protein: CASGTWDEKLFF. For the CDR3, the DNA is TGTGCCAGCGGTACTTGGGATGAAAAACTGTTTTTT. The chain links TRBV25-1 to TRBJ1-4, with D uncertain. The CDR3 is 12 amino acids. The germline V and J ends were trimmed by 8 bases and 6 bases, with 10 bases remaining between them. The germline V gene encodes CDR1 MGHDK and CDR2 SYGVNS.

This chain uses TRBV6-5 with TRBJ2-2; 7 bases map to TRBD1. V gave up 5 bases and J gave up 4 bases; unmatched junction bases: 7. This CDR3 has 15 amino acids. CDR1 and CDR2 from the germline V gene are MNHEY and SVGAGI. The CDR3 DNA is TGTGCCAGCAGTAGAGGGGGCCGGGCCACCGGGGAGCTGTTTTTT. This translates into CASSRGGRATGELFF.

The chain employs TRBV9 and TRBJ2-7; possible D gene TRBD2, 6 bases. Germline CDR1 is SGDLS and CDR2 is YYNGEE. This CDR3 is built from 14 residues. V gave up 0 bases and J gave up 5 bases, with 12 bases separating them. CDR3 sequence reads: CASSVAGSGNEQYF. The DNA for the CDR3 is TGTGCCAGCAGCGTAGCGGGTAGCGGAAACGAGCAGTACTTC.

The chain links TRBV10-2 to TRBJ1-1; the D is unclear. Germline CDR1 and CDR2: WSHSY and SAAADI. CDR3 length: 13 amino acids. The V end was cut by 10 bases, the J end by 1 base, with 13 bases between. The CDR3 sequence: CATFSHQNTEAFF. CDR3 sequence (DNA): TGCGCCACCTTCTCACACCAGAACACTGAAGCTTTCTTT.